This T cell receptor (beta chain) emerged from a study of cytomegalovirus exposure and HLA in healthy donors. The CDR3 has 13 amino acids. Germline CDR1 reads MNHEY; CDR2 reads SMNVEV (reference sequence). The V gene lost 3 bases and the J gene lost 9 bases, with 12 bases spanning the gap. PCR involved 60 Vbeta and 13 Jbeta primers. Clones were read by immunoSEQ multiplex PCR, and TCRdb kept only the in-frame ones, dropping some. Counted here are some 190,000 clones, 70% to 85% occurring once; the ten biggest clones make up roughly 3.1%. The donors (healthy individuals) were bone marrow donors. The sample consisted of PBMCs. The chain has TRBV27 and TRBJ2-1, with D possibly matching TRBD1 (5 bases). This TCR came from a man between 35 and 55 years old in good health and CMV-seropositive. This CDR3 is CASSLGPLVEQFF. For the CDR3, the DNA is TGTGCCAGCAGTTTGGGGCCGTTGGTTGAGCAGTTCTTC.